Listed below are T cell receptor beta chains from one sample, sequenced in a study of blood T cell repertoires in COVID-19. Libraries were prepared by immunoSEQ multiplex PCR; TCRdb keeps only in-frame clonotypes and omits some of them. The sample contains around 56,000 clones, roughly nine tenths of which appear only once. The specimen sequenced was peripheral blood. The receptors were sampled from a human donor in a cohort sampled during active COVID-19. Both conserved end residues are part of each CDR3. Expanded clones get a size class; other rows say once, few or many, or leave the size out.

j_gene	v_gene	len	abundance	CDR3aa
TRBJ1-1	TRBV11-2	15	NA	CASSPRTGWSTEAFF
TRBJ2-3	TRBV13	14	NA	CASSLRTFTDTQYF
TRBJ2-3	TRBV9	14	NA	CASSLRTGTDTQYF
TRBJ1-1	TRBV5-1	14	NA	CASTSRGANTEAFF
TRBJ2-7	TRBV9	15	NA	CASSAGGDTTYEQYF
TRBJ2-7	TRBV30	14	NA	CAWSWSGGGYEQYF
TRBJ2-3	TRBV19	14	once	CASTPGGKTDTQYF
TRBJ2-7	TRBV4-3	15	NA	CASSQGWGGSYEQYF
TRBJ1-4	TRBV7-2	15	NA	CASSLQGSTNEKLFF
TRBJ1-1	TRBV4-1	15	NA	CASSQAHRGRTEAFF
TRBJ2-1	TRBV30	13	NA	CAWSSRAYNEQFF
TRBJ2-7	TRBV27	15	NA	CASSLRGPPPYEQYF
TRBJ1-1	TRBV2	13	NA	CASTTNRGTEAFF
TRBJ2-7	TRBV2	15	NA	CASNEQGGNLYEQYF
TRBJ2-7	TRBV9	15	once	CASSSRGRGFDEQYF
TRBJ2-4	TRBV18	15	NA	CASSPPEVRQNIQYF
TRBJ1-5	TRBV10-1	14	NA	CASRTPGSNQPQHF
TRBJ2-7	TRBV4-1	16	NA	CASSQAPGQGFYEQYF
TRBJ1-1	TRBV6-2/TRBV6-3	15	NA	CASSSNRQGRDEAFF
TRBJ1-5	TRBV27	16	NA	CASSSLRGGLDQPQHF
TRBJ1-1	TRBV27	13	few	CASSHRGPTEAFF
TRBJ2-3	TRBV5-1	14	NA	CASGKTSGTDTQYF
TRBJ2-3	TRBV19	13	NA	CASSMIRADTQYF
TRBJ2-5	TRBV6-2/TRBV6-3	16	NA	CASSYARDRGQETQYF
TRBJ2-5	TRBV5-4	15	NA	CASSLARGIQETQYF
TRBJ2-5	TRBV7-9	16	NA	CASSPTAGTGSETQYF
TRBJ1-4	TRBV28	17	NA	CASRKDRGPATNEKLFF
TRBJ2-7	TRBV5-4	14	NA	CASSLDSWYHEQYF
TRBJ1-2	TRBV18	14	NA	CASSPQGQGKGYTF
TRBJ2-1	TRBV5-8	15	NA	CASSHTQGLLVEQFF
TRBJ1-6	TRBV7-6	17	NA	CASSLHGGSSYNSPLHF
TRBJ2-5	TRBV11-2	16	NA	CASSPTRGGPFETQYF
TRBJ2-1	TRBV7-9	13	NA	CASTGSWTREQFF
TRBJ1-6	TRBV4-2	21	NA	CASSQVRGGTGVSSYNSPLHF
TRBJ2-3	TRBV19	15	NA	CASSIRAGNTDTQYF
TRBJ2-1	TRBV7-9	12	once	CASRYGTIEQFF
TRBJ1-4	TRBV6-5	16	NA	CASSYSSAGYREKLFF
TRBJ1-6	TRBV6-5	14	NA	CASSYSTRGSPLHF
TRBJ1-2	TRBV6-2/TRBV6-3	17	NA	CASSYSGTGGRLGGYTF
TRBJ2-5	TRBV5-5	15	NA	CASSSEAGLLETQYF
TRBJ2-7	TRBV11-2	14	NA	CASSQDRGRPEQYF